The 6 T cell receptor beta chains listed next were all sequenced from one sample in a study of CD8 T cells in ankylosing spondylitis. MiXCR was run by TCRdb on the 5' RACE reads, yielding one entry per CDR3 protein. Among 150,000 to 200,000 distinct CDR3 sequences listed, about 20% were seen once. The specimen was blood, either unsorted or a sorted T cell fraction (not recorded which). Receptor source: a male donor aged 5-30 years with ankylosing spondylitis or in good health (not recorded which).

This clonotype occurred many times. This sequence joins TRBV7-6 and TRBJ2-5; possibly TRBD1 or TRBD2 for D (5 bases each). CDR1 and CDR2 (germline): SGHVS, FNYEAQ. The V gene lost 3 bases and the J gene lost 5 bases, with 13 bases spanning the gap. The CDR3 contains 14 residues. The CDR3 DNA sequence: TGTGCCAGCAGCTTGGGCTCGAGGGGTGAGACCCAGTACTTC. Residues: CASSLGSRGETQYF.

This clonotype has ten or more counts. CDR3: CATSPENQPQHF. As DNA, the CDR3 is TGTGCCACCAGCCCAGAGAATCAGCCCCAGCATTTT. J is TRBJ1-5 and V is TRBV15; D is unclear. CDR3 length: 12 amino acids. Trimming left V 5 bases short and J 4 bases short, with 6 bases between. The germline gives CDR1 LNHNV, CDR2 YYDKDF (reference sequence).

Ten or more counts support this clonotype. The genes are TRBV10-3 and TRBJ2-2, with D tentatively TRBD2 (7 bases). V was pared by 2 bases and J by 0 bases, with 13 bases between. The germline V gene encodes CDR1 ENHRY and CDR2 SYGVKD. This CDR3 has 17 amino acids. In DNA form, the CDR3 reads TGTGCCATCAGTGAGAGGGGGGGAAACTCGAACACCGGGGAGCTGTTTTTT. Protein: CAISERGGNSNTGELFF.

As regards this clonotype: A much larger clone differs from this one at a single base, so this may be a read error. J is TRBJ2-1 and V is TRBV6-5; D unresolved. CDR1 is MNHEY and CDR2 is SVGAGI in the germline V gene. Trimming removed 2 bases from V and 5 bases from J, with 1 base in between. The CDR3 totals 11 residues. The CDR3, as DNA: TGTGCCAGCAGTTACAACAATGAGCAGTTCTTC. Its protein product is CASSYNNEQFF.

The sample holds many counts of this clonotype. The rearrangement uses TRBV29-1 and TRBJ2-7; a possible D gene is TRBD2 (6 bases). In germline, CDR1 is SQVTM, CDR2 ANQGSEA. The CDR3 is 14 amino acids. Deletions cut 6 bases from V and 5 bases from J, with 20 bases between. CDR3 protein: CSVSGVGGRDEQYF. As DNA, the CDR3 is TGCAGCGTGAGCGGTGTGGGGGGAAGGGACGAGCAGTACTTC.

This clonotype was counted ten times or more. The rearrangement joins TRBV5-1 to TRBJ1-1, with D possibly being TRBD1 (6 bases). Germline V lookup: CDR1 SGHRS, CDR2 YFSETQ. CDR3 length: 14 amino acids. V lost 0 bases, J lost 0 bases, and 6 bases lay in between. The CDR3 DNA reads TGCGCCAGCAGCTTGGAGGGGGTGAACACTGAAGCTTTCTTT. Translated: CASSLEGVNTEAFF.